The rows below give T cell receptor beta chains drawn from one sample of a study of blood T cell repertoires in COVID-19. TCRdb's copy holds only in-frame clones and misses some; the assay was immunoSEQ multiplex PCR. This table holds 250,000 to 350,000 clones, almost 90% found once. Sequencing used peripheral blood. The origin of the receptors is a woman in her 30s with COVID-19, enrolled during active disease. The CDR3 runs from the conserved cysteine through the conserved F or W. D genes are given only for firm matches. Not all rows give a size; the values are once, few, many and, for expanded clones, a class.

abundance,j_gene,d_gene,v_gene,CDR3nt,CDR3aa
NA,TRBJ1-1,NA,TRBV5-5,TGTGCCAGCAGCGGGTTTCCGGGGACTGAAGCTTTCTTT,CASSGFPGTEAFF
NA,TRBJ1-5,NA,TRBV28,TGTGCCAGCCCACCCGCGGGAGATAGCAATCAGCCCCAGCATTTT,CASPPAGDSNQPQHF
NA,TRBJ2-7,NA,TRBV7-8,TGTGCCAGCAGCTTAGGTCTTTTCGGGGAGCAGTACTTC,CASSLGLFGEQYF
NA,TRBJ2-7,TRBD1,TRBV10-3,TGTGCCATCAGTGAGTCGGGACAGGGCCCTACCGAGCAGTACTTC,CAISESGQGPTEQYF
once,TRBJ1-2,NA,TRBV28,TGTGCCAGCAGTGCAAACAGGGAATTCGGAGGCTACACCTTC,CASSANREFGGYTF
few,TRBJ2-7,NA,TRBV5-8,TGTGCCAGCACCCTGGGGCGGGACAGTGTGTACGAGCAGTACTTC,CASTLGRDSVYEQYF
once,TRBJ2-3,TRBD2,TRBV29-1,TGCAGCGCTGTGACTAGCGAGAGCACAGATACGCAGTATTTT,CSAVTSESTDTQYF
NA,TRBJ2-7,NA,TRBV30,TGTGCCTGGTCTGAAGGGGCCGCAAATGCCGAGCAGTACTTC,CAWSEGAANAEQYF
NA,TRBJ2-7,TRBD1,TRBV4-1,TGCGCCAGCAGCCAAGATACAGCGAGGGCAGGGGGATCCTACGAGCAGTACTTC,CASSQDTARAGGSYEQYF
NA,TRBJ2-3,NA,TRBV12-5,TGTGCTAGTGCCGAATCGGGGTATACGCAGTATTTT,CASAESGYTQYF
NA,TRBJ1-1,NA,TRBV14,TGTGCCACCGGACAGTTGAACACTGAAGCTTTCTTT,CATGQLNTEAFF
NA,TRBJ1-1,NA,TRBV19,TGTGCCAGTAGTATAGGAGGAGCGCCGGTGAACACTGAAGCTTTCTTT,CASSIGGAPVNTEAFF
NA,TRBJ2-3,TRBD2,TRBV6-1,TGTGCCAGCAGTGAATCCCTAGCGGGAGGGACAGATACGCAGTATTTT,CASSESLAGGTDTQYF
NA,TRBJ1-2,NA,TRBV6-6,TGTGCCAGCAGTCCCACACAGGGTTTTGCTGGCTACACCTTC,CASSPTQGFAGYTF
NA,TRBJ2-7,TRBD2,TRBV13,TGTGCCAGCACCTCCCCGGGACTAGCGGGAGCTCCCGCCCCTGACTACGAGCAGTACTTC,CASTSPGLAGAPAPDYEQYF
NA,TRBJ2-1,TRBD2,TRBV4-2,TGTGCCAGCAGCCATGTGACTAGCCACTCCTACAATGAGCAGTTCTTC,CASSHVTSHSYNEQFF
few,TRBJ1-3,NA,TRBV18,TGTGCCAGCTCACCAGGCAGCTCTGGAAACACCATATATTTT,CASSPGSSGNTIYF
NA,TRBJ1-5,NA,TRBV11-2,TGTGCCAGCAGCTATGAGGCTTCGGGCAATCAGCCCCAGCATTTT,CASSYEASGNQPQHF
NA,TRBJ1-5,NA,TRBV5-1,TGCGCCAGCAGCCTCGGTGGTAGCAATCAGCCCCAGCATTTT,CASSLGGSNQPQHF
NA,TRBJ2-6,NA,TRBV6-6,TGTGCCAGCACTCCAGGAGGCTCTGGGGCCAACGTCCTGACTTTC,CASTPGGSGANVLTF
NA,TRBJ2-7,NA,TRBV5-5,TGTGCCAGCAGCTTGGGGACAGTTTCCTACGAGCAGTACTTC,CASSLGTVSYEQYF
NA,TRBJ2-1,NA,TRBV4-1,TGCGCCAGCAGCCTTAATCGGGTGGCCGAGCAGTTCTTC,CASSLNRVAEQFF
NA,TRBJ2-7,NA,TRBV29-1,TGCAGCGTTGCCCCGGGGGAGCCCTACGAGCAGTACTTC,CSVAPGEPYEQYF
NA,TRBJ1-2,NA,TRBV5-1,TGCGCCAGCAGCTCTTCCCCACTGGTAAACTATGGCTACACCTTC,CASSSSPLVNYGYTF
NA,TRBJ2-2,TRBD2,TRBV7-2,TGTGCCAGCAGCTTACCGGCGACTAGCGGGAGTGGGGAGCTGTTTTTT,CASSLPATSGSGELFF
NA,TRBJ2-7,NA,TRBV10-3,TGTGCCATCAAAAAGGACAGTGGCGAGCAGTACTTC,CAIKKDSGEQYF
NA,TRBJ2-7,TRBD2,TRBV30,TGTGCCTGGAGTAAGAGGACTAGCGGGAGAAGGGAGCAGTACTTC,CAWSKRTSGRREQYF
NA,TRBJ2-7,TRBD1,TRBV11-2,TGTGCCAGCAGCTTAGTGGACAGGACCTACGAGCAGTACTTC,CASSLVDRTYEQYF
NA,TRBJ2-3,NA,TRBV9,TGTGCCAGCACCAGACAGGCTAGCACAGATACGCAGTATTTT,CASTRQASTDTQYF
NA,TRBJ2-7,TRBD1,TRBV6-2/TRBV6-3,TGTGCCAGCAGTTACGATCAGGGGGCCTACGAGCAGTACTTC,CASSYDQGAYEQYF
few,TRBJ1-2,NA,TRBV5-4,TGTGCCAGCAGCTCAAGGCGGGAGGGGGTTTATGGCTACACCTTC,CASSSRREGVYGYTF
NA,TRBJ1-2,NA,TRBV18,TGTGCCAGCTCACCCCGGACAGTCCAAGGTGGCTACACCTTC,CASSPRTVQGGYTF
NA,TRBJ2-5,TRBD2,TRBV28,TGTGCCAGCTTTGGCGGGAGGTACCTACAAGAGACCCAGTACTTC,CASFGGRYLQETQYF
NA,TRBJ2-5,TRBD1,TRBV2,TGTGCCAGCAGTGCCGGGACAGGGACAGAGACCCAGTACTTC,CASSAGTGTETQYF
NA,TRBJ2-1,NA,TRBV7-2,TGTGCCAGCAGCTTATCTAGGGGCCAGTTCTTC,CASSLSRGQFF
NA,TRBJ2-6,NA,TRBV5-1,TGCGCCAGCAGTTACGATGCGAAGTACAGGCCGCCCTCTGGGGCCAACGTCCTGACTTTC,CASSYDAKYRPPSGANVLTF
NA,TRBJ2-7,TRBD1,TRBV7-9,TGTGCCAGCAGCTCAGGACAGGGAGGAAATCACGAGCAGTACTTC,CASSSGQGGNHEQYF
NA,TRBJ1-1,NA,TRBV10-3,TGTGCCATCAGTGAAGACCTACAGTGGACTGAAGCTTTCTTT,CAISEDLQWTEAFF
NA,TRBJ2-2,NA,TRBV6-5,TGTGCCAGCTCTCTCGGGAGAGCGAACACCGGGGAGCTGTTTTTT,CASSLGRANTGELFF
NA,TRBJ2-1,TRBD1,TRBV5-5,TGTGCCAGCAGCCCTGGACAGGGGGCCTACAATGAGCAGTTCTTC,CASSPGQGAYNEQFF
NA,TRBJ2-5,TRBD1,TRBV25-1,TGTGCCAGCAGCCACGACAGGGACGAAGAGACCCAGTACTTC,CASSHDRDEETQYF
once,TRBJ2-1,TRBD2,TRBV6-1,TGTGCCAGCAGTGAAGAAGCGGGAGGGCCCAATGAGCAGTTCTTC,CASSEEAGGPNEQFF
NA,TRBJ1-3,TRBD1,TRBV7-6,TGTGCCAGCAGCCCTCAGGGGGCTGGAAACACCATATATTTT,CASSPQGAGNTIYF
NA,TRBJ1-4,TRBD1,TRBV2,TGTGCCAGCAACTCCCGGGACAGGGGGCCGTCTAATGAAAAACTGTTTTTT,CASNSRDRGPSNEKLFF
NA,TRBJ2-2,TRBD1,TRBV30,TGTGCCTGGACCGCCGGGACAGGGGCGGGAACCGGGGAGCTGTTTTTT,CAWTAGTGAGTGELFF
NA,TRBJ1-5,TRBD1,TRBV7-2,TGTGCCAGCAGCTTGACAGGGGGCCAGCCCCAGCATTTT,CASSLTGGQPQHF
NA,TRBJ1-1,TRBD1,TRBV19,TGTGCCAGTAGAAGACAGGGCGCCACTGAAGCTTTCTTT,CASRRQGATEAFF